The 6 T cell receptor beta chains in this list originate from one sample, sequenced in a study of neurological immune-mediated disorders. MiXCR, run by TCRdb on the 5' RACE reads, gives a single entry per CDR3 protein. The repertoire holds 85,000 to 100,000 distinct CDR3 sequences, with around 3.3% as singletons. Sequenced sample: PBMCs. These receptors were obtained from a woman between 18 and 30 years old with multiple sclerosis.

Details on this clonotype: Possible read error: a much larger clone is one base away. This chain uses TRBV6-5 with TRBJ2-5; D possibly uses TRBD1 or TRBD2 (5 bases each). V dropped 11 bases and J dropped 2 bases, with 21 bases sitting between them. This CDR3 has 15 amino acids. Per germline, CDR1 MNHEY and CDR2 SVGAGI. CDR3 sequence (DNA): TGTGCCGCCGGACGGGGCGGCAGTGCACAAGAGACCCAGTACTTC. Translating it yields CAAGRGGSAQETQYF.

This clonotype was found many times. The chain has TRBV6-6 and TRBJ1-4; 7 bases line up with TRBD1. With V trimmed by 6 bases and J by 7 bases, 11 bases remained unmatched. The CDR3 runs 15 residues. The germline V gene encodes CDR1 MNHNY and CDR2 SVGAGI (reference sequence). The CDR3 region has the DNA TGTGCCAGCAGACCTCCGGGACAGAGGCTTGAAAAACTGTTTTTT. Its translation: CASRPPGQRLEKLFF.

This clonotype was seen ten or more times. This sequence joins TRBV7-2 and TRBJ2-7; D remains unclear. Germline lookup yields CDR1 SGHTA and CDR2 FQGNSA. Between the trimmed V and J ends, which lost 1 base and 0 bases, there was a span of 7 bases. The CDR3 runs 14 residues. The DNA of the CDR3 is TGTGCCAGCAGCTTAGAGTCTAGCTCCTACGAGCAGTACTTC. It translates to CASSLESSSYEQYF.

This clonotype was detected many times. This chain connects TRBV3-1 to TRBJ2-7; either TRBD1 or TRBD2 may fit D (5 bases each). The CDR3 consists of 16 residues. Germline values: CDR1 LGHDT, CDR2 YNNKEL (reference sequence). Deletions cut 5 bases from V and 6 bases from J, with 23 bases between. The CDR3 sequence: CASSYHGAEGRVEQYF. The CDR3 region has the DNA TGTGCCAGCAGCTACCATGGGGCCGAGGGTCGGGTCGAGCAGTACTTC.

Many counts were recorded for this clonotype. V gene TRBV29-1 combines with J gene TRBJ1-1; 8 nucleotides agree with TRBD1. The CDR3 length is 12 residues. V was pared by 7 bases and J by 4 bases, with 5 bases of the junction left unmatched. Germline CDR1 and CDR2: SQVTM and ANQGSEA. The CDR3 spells CSADRGGTEAFF. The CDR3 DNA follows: TGCAGCGCTGACAGGGGTGGCACTGAAGCTTTCTTT.

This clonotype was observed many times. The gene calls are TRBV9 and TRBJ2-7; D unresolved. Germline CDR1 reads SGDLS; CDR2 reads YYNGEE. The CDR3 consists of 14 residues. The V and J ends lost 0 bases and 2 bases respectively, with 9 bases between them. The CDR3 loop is CASSVVADAYEQYF. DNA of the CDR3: TGTGCCAGCAGCGTAGTGGCGGACGCCTACGAGCAGTACTTC.